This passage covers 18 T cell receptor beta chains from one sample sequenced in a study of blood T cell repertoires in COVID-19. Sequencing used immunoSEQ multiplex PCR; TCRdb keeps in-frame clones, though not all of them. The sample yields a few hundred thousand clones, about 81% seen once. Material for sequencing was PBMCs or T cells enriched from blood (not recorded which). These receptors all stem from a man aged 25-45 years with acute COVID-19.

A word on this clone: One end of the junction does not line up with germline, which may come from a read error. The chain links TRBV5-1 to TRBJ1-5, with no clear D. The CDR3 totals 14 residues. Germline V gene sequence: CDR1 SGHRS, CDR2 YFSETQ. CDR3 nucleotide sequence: TGTGCCAGCAGCTTTGGAGGGAAGGATCAGCCCCAGCATTTT. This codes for CASSFGGKDQPQHF.

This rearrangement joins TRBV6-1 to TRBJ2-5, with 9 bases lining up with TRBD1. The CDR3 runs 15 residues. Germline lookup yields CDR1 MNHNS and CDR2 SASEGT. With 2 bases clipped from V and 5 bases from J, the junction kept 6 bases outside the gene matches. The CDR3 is CASSELSGQGETQYF. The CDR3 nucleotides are TGTGCCAGCAGTGAATTGTCCGGACAGGGGGAGACCCAGTACTTC.

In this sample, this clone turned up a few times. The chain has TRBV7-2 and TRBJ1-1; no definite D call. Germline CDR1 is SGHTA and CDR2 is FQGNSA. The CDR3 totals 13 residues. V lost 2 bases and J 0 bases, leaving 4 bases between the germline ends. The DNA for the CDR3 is TGTGCCAGCAGCTTAACAGTGAACACTGAAGCTTTCTTT. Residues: CASSLTVNTEAFF.

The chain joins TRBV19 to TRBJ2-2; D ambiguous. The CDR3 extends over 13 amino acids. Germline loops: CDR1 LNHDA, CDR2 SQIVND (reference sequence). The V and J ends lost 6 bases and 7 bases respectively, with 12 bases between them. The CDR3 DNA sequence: TGTGCCAGTAGCCGCCTTGGCGGCGGGGAGCTGTTTTTT. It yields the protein CASSRLGGGELFF.

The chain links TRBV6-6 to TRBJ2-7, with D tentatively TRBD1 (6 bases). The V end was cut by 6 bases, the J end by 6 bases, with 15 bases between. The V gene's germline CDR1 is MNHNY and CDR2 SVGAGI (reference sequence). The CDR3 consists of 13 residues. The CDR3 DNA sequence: TGTGCCAGCAGGAGCACAGGGACCGGCGAGCAGTACGTC. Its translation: CASRSTGTGEQYV.

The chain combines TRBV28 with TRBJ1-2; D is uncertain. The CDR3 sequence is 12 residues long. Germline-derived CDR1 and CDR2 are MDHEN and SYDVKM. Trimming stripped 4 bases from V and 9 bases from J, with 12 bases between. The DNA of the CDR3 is TGTGCCAGCAGTTCAACAGAATATAGCTACACCTTC. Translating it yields CASSSTEYSYTF.

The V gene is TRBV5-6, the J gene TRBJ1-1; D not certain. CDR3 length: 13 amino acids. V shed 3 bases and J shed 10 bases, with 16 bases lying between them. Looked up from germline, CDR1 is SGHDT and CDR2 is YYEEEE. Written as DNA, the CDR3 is TGTGCCAGCAGCTCCTTTCGTCCGGGTGGAGCTTTCTTT. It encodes CASSSFRPGGAFF. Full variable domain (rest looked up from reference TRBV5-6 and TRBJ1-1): DAGVTQSPTHLIKTRGQQVTLRCSPKSGHDTVSWYQQALGQGPQFIFQYYEEEERQRGNFPDRFSGHQFPNYSSELNVNALLLGDSALYLCASSSFRPGGAFFGQGTRLTVV.

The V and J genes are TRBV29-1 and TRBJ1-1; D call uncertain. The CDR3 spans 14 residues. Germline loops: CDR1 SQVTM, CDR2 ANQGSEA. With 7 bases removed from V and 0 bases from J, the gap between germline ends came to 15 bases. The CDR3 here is CSGAGREMNTEAFF. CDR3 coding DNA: TGCAGCGGGGCCGGCCGGGAAATGAACACTGAAGCTTTCTTT.

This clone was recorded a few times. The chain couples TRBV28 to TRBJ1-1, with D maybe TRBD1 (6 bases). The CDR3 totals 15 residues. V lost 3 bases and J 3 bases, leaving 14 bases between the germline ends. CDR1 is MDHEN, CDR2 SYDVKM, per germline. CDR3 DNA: TGTGCCAGCAGTTTTGGGGGCCGGCGGTACACTGAAGCTTTCTTT. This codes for CASSFGGRRYTEAFF.

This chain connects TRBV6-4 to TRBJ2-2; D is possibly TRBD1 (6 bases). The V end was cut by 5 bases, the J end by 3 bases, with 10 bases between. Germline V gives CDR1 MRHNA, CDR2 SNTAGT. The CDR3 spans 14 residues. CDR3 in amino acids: CASSPGAYTGELFF. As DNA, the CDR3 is TGTGCCAGCAGTCCAGGGGCGTACACCGGGGAGCTGTTTTTT.

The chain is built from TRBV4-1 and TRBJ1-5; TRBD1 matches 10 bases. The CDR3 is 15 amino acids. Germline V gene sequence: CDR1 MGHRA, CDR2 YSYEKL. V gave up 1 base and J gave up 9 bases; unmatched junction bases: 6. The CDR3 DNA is TGCGCCAGCAGCCAAGCAGGACAGGGGGTGGGGCCCCAGCATTTT. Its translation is CASSQAGQGVGPQHF.

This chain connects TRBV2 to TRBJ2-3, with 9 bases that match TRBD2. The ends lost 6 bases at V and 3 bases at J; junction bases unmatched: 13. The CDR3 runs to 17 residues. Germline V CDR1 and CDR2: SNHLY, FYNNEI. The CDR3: CASRGDWVAGVTDTQYF. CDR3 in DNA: TGTGCCAGCAGGGGAGACTGGGTAGCGGGAGTGACAGATACGCAGTATTTT.

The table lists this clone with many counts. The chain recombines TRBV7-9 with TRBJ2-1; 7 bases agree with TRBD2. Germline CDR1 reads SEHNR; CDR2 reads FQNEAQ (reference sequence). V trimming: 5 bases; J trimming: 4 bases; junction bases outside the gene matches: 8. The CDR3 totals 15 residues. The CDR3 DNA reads TGTGCCAGCAGCGACAGTCTAGCGGATTACAATGAGCAGTTCTTC. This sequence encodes CASSDSLADYNEQFF.

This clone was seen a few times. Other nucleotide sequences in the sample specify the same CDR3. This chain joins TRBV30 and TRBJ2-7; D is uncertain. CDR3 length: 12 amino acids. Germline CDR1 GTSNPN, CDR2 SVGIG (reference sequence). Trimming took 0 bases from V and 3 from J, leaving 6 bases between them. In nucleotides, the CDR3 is TGTGCCTGGAGTGTGTCCGGCTACGAGCAGTACGTC. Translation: CAWSVSGYEQYV.

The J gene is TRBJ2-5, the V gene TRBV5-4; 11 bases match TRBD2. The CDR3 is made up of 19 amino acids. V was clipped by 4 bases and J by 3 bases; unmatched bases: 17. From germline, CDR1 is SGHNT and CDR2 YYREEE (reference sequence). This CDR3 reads CASSANRRVAGGFEETQYF. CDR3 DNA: TGTGCCAGCAGCGCCAACCGCAGAGTAGCGGGAGGGTTTGAAGAGACCCAGTACTTC. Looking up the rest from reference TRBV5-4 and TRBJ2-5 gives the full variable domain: ETGVTQSPTHLIKTRGQQVTLRCSSQSGHNTVSWYQQALGQGPQFIFQYYREEENGRGNFPPRFSGLQFPNYSSELNVNALELDDSALYLCASSANRRVAGGFEETQYFGPGTRLLVL.

The CDR3 region is CASSVVDGSTEAFF. The CDR3 DNA is TGTGCCAGCAGCGTAGTGGATGGGAGCACTGAAGCTTTCTTT. The chain carries TRBV9 and TRBJ1-1; D is uncertain. CDR3 length: 14 amino acids. Germline lookup yields CDR1 SGDLS and CDR2 YYNGEE. Trimming removed 0 bases at V and 4 bases at J, with 10 bases between.

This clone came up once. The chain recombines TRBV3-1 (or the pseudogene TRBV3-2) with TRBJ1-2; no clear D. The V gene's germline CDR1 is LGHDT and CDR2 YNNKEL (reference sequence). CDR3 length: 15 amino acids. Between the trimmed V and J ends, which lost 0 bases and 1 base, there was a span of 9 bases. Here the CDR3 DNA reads TGTGCCAGCAGCCAAGATTTACGGAGTAACTATGGCTACACCTTC. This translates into CASSQDLRSNYGYTF.

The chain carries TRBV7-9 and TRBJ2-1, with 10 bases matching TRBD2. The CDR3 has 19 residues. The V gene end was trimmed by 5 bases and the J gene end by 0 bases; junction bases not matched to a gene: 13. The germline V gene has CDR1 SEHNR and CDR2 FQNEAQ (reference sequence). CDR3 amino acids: CASSPTVGTSDSSYNEQFF. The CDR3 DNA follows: TGTGCCAGCAGCCCTACCGTCGGGACTAGCGATTCCTCCTACAATGAGCAGTTCTTC.